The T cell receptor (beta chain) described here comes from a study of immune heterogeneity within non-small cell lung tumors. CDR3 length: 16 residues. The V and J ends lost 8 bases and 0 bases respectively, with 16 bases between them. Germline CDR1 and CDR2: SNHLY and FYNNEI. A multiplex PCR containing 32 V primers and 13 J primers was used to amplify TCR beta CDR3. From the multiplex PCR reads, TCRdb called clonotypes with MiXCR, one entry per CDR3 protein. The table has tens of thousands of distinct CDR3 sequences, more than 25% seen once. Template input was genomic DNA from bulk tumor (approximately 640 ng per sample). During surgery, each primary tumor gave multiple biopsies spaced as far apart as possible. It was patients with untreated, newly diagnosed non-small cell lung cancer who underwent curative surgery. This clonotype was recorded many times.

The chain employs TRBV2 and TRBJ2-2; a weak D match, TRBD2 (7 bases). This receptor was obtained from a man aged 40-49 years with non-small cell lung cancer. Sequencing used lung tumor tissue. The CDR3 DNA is TGTGCCAGCGGGTCGGGGGGACACCCGAACACCGGGGAGCTGTTTTTT. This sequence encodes CASGSGGHPNTGELFF.